Following are 24 T cell receptor beta chains from one sample sequenced in a study of OX40 agonist ivuxolimab in advanced cancers. Profiling relied on immunoSEQ multiplex PCR, and the TCRdb table lists in-frame clones only, not all of them. Seen here are under 90,000 clones, roughly 88% observed once, and the top ten hold approximately 0.98%. Sequenced material: CD4+ or CD8+ T cells sorted from blood, taken in a trial of the OX40 agonist ivuxolimab. The origin of the receptors is an adult with an advanced solid tumor such as melanoma, head and neck, liver or kidney cancer.

The chain recombines TRBV7-7 with TRBJ1-1; D is unclear. The CDR3 sequence is 13 residues long. Germline CDR1 reads SSHAT; CDR2 reads FNYEAQ (reference sequence). Trimming removed 1 base at V and 4 bases at J, with 7 bases between. CDR3 coding DNA: TGTGCCAGCAGCTTAGGCCCGACCACTGAAGCTTTCTTT. Translated: CASSLGPTTEAFF.

The rearrangement joins TRBV19 to TRBJ2-7, with 7 bases matching TRBD1. Unmatched junction bases numbered 4, after V lost 6 bases and J lost 2 bases. CDR1 is LNHDA and CDR2 is SQIVND in the germline V gene (reference sequence). This CDR3 is built from 13 residues. The CDR3 protein is CASRAGGTYEQYF. CDR3 sequence (DNA): TGTGCCAGTAGGGCAGGGGGAACCTACGAGCAGTACTTC. Drawing the rest from reference TRBV19 and TRBJ2-7, the complete variable domain is DGGITQSPKYLFRKEGQNVTLSCEQNLNHDAMYWYRQDPGQGLRLIYYSQIVNDFQKGDIAEGYSVSREKKESFPLTVTSAQKNPTAFYLCASRAGGTYEQYFGPGTRLTVT.

The chain employs TRBV11-2 and TRBJ1-1; D uncertain. Trimming removed 2 bases at V and 1 base at J, with 5 bases between. Per the germline V gene, CDR1 is SGHAT and CDR2 is FQNNGV. The CDR3 extends over 13 amino acids. CDR3: CASSLHGNTEAFF. The CDR3 coding sequence is TGTGCCAGCAGCTTACACGGGAACACTGAAGCTTTCTTT.

The V gene is TRBV9, the J gene TRBJ1-1; D remains ambiguous. CDR1 and CDR2 (germline): SGDLS, YYNGEE. The CDR3 length is 14 residues. Trimming took 5 bases from V and 7 from J, leaving 18 bases between them. As DNA, the CDR3 is TGTGCCAGCAGAGGCGGAGTTGGAAATCATGAAGCTTTCTTT. The encoded protein is CASRGGVGNHEAFF.

The V and J genes are TRBV11-2 and TRBJ2-1; 15 nucleotides line up with TRBD2. Per germline, CDR1 SGHAT and CDR2 FQNNGV. The length of the CDR3 is 17 residues. V shed 5 bases and J 9 bases; nucleotides not matched to a gene: 11. The CDR3 protein is CASSPPWTSGRDGEQFF. The DNA for the CDR3 is TGTGCCAGCAGCCCACCTTGGACTAGCGGGAGGGATGGTGAGCAGTTCTTC.

V gene TRBV5-1 combines with J gene TRBJ1-3; 7 bases are a match to TRBD1. V dropped 3 bases and J dropped 0; count of bases not matched to a gene: 9. The CDR3 runs to 17 residues. Germline V gene data show CDR1 as SGHRS and CDR2 as YFSETQ. The CDR3 spells CASSSVGQLNSGNTIYF. Here the CDR3 DNA reads TGCGCCAGCAGCTCCGTGGGACAGCTTAACTCTGGAAACACCATATATTTT.

This rearrangement joins TRBV5-6 to TRBJ2-1; 8 positions match TRBD2. V was pared by 2 bases and J by 6 bases, with 10 bases of the junction left unmatched. Per germline, CDR1 SGHDT and CDR2 YYEEEE. This CDR3 is built from 16 residues. The CDR3 DNA sequence: TGTGCCAGCAGCTTTGGAGCGGGAGTTAGGGGCAATGAGCAGTTCTTC. It encodes CASSFGAGVRGNEQFF. Full variable domain (rest looked up from reference TRBV5-6 and TRBJ2-1): DAGVTQSPTHLIKTRGQQVTLRCSPKSGHDTVSWYQQALGQGPQFIFQYYEEEERQRGNFPDRFSGHQFPNYSSELNVNALLLGDSALYLCASSFGAGVRGNEQFFGPGTRLTVL.

The V call is TRBV5-4, the J call TRBJ2-2; 8 bases align to TRBD2. Trimming took 4 bases from V and 3 from J; bases not matched to a gene: 8. Germline V gene lookup returns CDR1 SGHNT and CDR2 YYREEE (reference sequence). The CDR3 has 16 amino acids. The CDR3 DNA reads TGTGCCAGCAGCCCAATAGCGGGACTCGACACCGGGGAGCTGTTTTTT. Translation: CASSPIAGLDTGELFF.

A few counts support this clone. The CDR3 reads CASSFGGNQPQHF. The CDR3 bases are TGTGCCAGCAGCTTTGGCGGCAATCAGCCCCAGCATTTT. The J gene is TRBJ1-5, the V gene TRBV7-9; D gene unclear. This CDR3 is 13 amino acids long. Germline CDR1 is SEHNR and CDR2 is FQNEAQ (reference sequence). V lost 3 bases to trimming and J lost 2 bases, with 5 bases between them.

V usage is TRBV5-4 and J usage is TRBJ1-1; a weak D match, TRBD1 (5 bases). The CDR3 sequence is 20 residues long. Looked up from germline, CDR1 is SGHNT and CDR2 is YYREEE (reference sequence). The germline V and J ends were trimmed by 3 bases and 0 bases, with 27 bases remaining between them. CDR3 coding DNA: TGTGCCAGCAGCTCGCCTCGGGGTGGGTTCAGTGGGGCGATGAACACTGAAGCTTTCTTT. Its translation: CASSSPRGGFSGAMNTEAFF. The entire variable domain, with the rest obtained from reference TRBV5-4 and TRBJ1-1, is as follows: ETGVTQSPTHLIKTRGQQVTLRCSSQSGHNTVSWYQQALGQGPQFIFQYYREEENGRGNFPPRFSGLQFPNYSSELNVNALELDDSALYLCASSSPRGGFSGAMNTEAFFGQGTRLTVV.

V gene TRBV5-1 combines with J gene TRBJ1-3; TRBD1 matches at 7 bases. Germline CDR1 SGHRS, CDR2 YFSETQ. This CDR3 has 13 residues. V was clipped by 4 bases and J by 7 bases; unmatched bases: 5. The CDR3 nucleotides read TGCGCCAGCAGCCCAGGGGGGTGGAACACCATATATTTT. Its protein is CASSPGGWNTIYF.

This clone occurred once. The chain employs TRBV15 and TRBJ2-1; D possibly corresponds to TRBD2 (6 bases). This CDR3 has 14 residues. CDR1 LNHNV and CDR2 YYDKDF come from the germline V gene (reference sequence). CDR3 amino acids: CATSPGGNYNEQFF. The CDR3 nucleotides read TGTGCGACCTCTCCGGGCGGGAACTACAATGAGCAGTTCTTC.

In its sample, this clone was seen a few times. The rearrangement uses TRBV5-1 and TRBJ2-5; 9 bases match TRBD2. Germline V gene data show CDR1 as SGHRS and CDR2 as YFSETQ. This CDR3 region has 16 residues. Unmatched junction bases numbered 5, after V lost 0 bases and J lost 2 bases. CDR3 in DNA: TGCGCCAGCAGCTTGGGGCTAGCGGGACGGCAAGAGACCCAGTACTTC. It yields the protein CASSLGLAGRQETQYF.

The V and J genes are TRBV5-1 and TRBJ2-7, with 7 bases fitting TRBD2. This CDR3 comprises 16 residues. Germline assignment: CDR1 SGHRS and CDR2 YFSETQ. The V segment lost 0 bases and the J segment 9 bases; nucleotides outside the gene matches: 15. CDR3 DNA sequence: TGCGCCAGCAGCTTGGGGACCGTGGGAGGGGTCGAAGTGCAGTACTTC. This gives the protein CASSLGTVGGVEVQYF.

This clone has more than one count but fewer than ten. V and J are TRBV4-1 and TRBJ2-1, with TRBD2 matching 14 bases. V lost 2 bases and J lost 8; bases outside the gene matches: 5. This CDR3 comprises 16 residues. Germline loops: CDR1 MGHRA, CDR2 YSYEKL. CDR3 region: CASSQTGTSGSYEQFF. The CDR3 nucleotides read TGCGCCAGCAGCCAAACCGGGACTAGCGGGAGCTATGAGCAGTTCTTC.

The rearrangement links TRBV7-2 to TRBJ2-5; 13 positions agree with TRBD2. V lost 1 base, J lost 4 bases, and 3 bases stayed unmatched. From germline, CDR1 is SGHTA and CDR2 FQGNSA. The CDR3 totals 16 residues. The CDR3 sequence is CASSLGLAGGGETQYF. Written as DNA, the CDR3 is TGTGCCAGCAGCTTAGGACTAGCGGGAGGCGGAGAGACCCAGTACTTC. The full variable domain, completed using reference TRBV7-2 and TRBJ2-5, is GAGVSQSPSNKVTEKGKDVELRCDPISGHTALYWYRQSLGQGLEFLIYFQGNSAPDKSGLPSDRFSAERTGGSVSTLTIQRTQQEDSAVYLCASSLGLAGGGETQYFGPGTRLLVL.

The chain links TRBV4-3 to TRBJ1-6; D is unclear. The CDR3 totals 17 residues. Between the trimmed V and J ends, which lost 0 bases and 9 bases, there was a span of 18 bases. Looked up from germline, CDR1 is LGHNA and CDR2 is YSLEER. The CDR3 sequence is CASSQDGPLSASSPLHF. The CDR3 DNA sequence: TGCGCCAGCAGCCAAGATGGACCTCTTAGCGCGAGTTCACCCCTCCACTTT.

The V gene is TRBV19, the J gene TRBJ2-2; 10 bases align to TRBD1. Germline V gives CDR1 LNHDA, CDR2 SQIVND (reference sequence). The CDR3 extends over 15 amino acids. V lost 4 bases, J lost 7 bases, and 6 bases stayed unmatched. In DNA form, the CDR3 reads TGTGCCAGTAGTAGGGGACAGGGGTCGCTCGGGGAGCTGTTTTTT. This encodes CASSRGQGSLGELFF.

The genes are TRBV30 and TRBJ1-4, with TRBD1 matching over 7 bases. This CDR3 is built from 13 residues. Germline CDR1 GTSNPN, CDR2 SVGIG (reference sequence). V dropped 1 base and J dropped 8; count of bases not matched to a gene: 4. The DNA of the CDR3 is TGTGCCTGGAGTGGGCAGGGGGACGAAAAACTGTTTTTT. Its translation: CAWSGQGDEKLFF. The variable domain in full, completed from reference TRBV30 and TRBJ1-4, reads SQTIHQWPATLVQPVGSPLSLECTVEGTSNPNLYWYRQAAGRGLQLLFYSVGIGQISSEVPQNLSASRPQDRQFILSSKKLLLSDSGFYLCAWSGQGDEKLFFGSGTQLSVL.

The chain uses TRBV27 and TRBJ2-7; 8 bases are shared with TRBD2. There are 16 residues in the CDR3. V lost 6 bases and J lost 0; bases outside the gene matches: 10. CDR1 is MNHEY, CDR2 SMNVEV, per germline (reference sequence). This chain's CDR3 is CASRRGGASLSYEQYF. In DNA form, the CDR3 reads TGTGCCAGCAGACGGGGGGGGGCTAGTCTCTCCTACGAGCAGTACTTC.

The rearrangement links TRBV15 to TRBJ2-1, with D tentatively TRBD1 (5 bases). The V gene's germline CDR1 is LNHNV and CDR2 YYDKDF (reference sequence). The CDR3 runs to 16 residues. The V and J ends lost 1 base and 2 bases respectively, with 12 bases between them. CDR3 region: CATSRGGAVAYNEQFF. The CDR3 bases are TGTGCCACCAGCAGAGGGGGCGCCGTGGCCTACAATGAGCAGTTCTTC.

V usage is TRBV6-5 and J usage is TRBJ2-7, with a tentative D call TRBD2 (6 bases). The CDR3 is 15 residues long. Trimming removed 2 bases at V and 1 base at J, with 12 bases between. Germline-derived CDR1 and CDR2 are MNHEY and SVGAGI. In nucleotides, the CDR3 is TGTGCCAGCAGTTACGTCGCGGGAAGTTCCTACGAGCAGTACTTC. This translates into CASSYVAGSSYEQYF.

The gene calls are TRBV7-2 and TRBJ2-7; weak D call: TRBD1 (5 bases). V was cut by 1 base and J by 4 bases, with 14 bases left in between. The CDR3 loop spans 15 amino acids. Germline V CDR1 and CDR2: SGHTA, FQGNSA. CDR3 sequence: CASSLEQASSYEQYF. Here the CDR3 DNA reads TGTGCCAGCAGCTTAGAACAGGCCAGCTCGTACGAGCAGTACTTC.

V and J are TRBV19 and TRBJ1-3; TRBD1 might be the D (6 bases). CDR1 is LNHDA and CDR2 is SQIVND in the germline V gene (reference sequence). Between the trimmed V and J ends, which lost 5 bases and 0 bases, there was a span of 14 bases. The CDR3 runs to 16 residues. CDR3 protein: CASSHTTGASGNTIYF. Here the CDR3 DNA reads TGTGCCAGTAGTCACACGACAGGCGCCTCTGGAAACACCATATATTTT.